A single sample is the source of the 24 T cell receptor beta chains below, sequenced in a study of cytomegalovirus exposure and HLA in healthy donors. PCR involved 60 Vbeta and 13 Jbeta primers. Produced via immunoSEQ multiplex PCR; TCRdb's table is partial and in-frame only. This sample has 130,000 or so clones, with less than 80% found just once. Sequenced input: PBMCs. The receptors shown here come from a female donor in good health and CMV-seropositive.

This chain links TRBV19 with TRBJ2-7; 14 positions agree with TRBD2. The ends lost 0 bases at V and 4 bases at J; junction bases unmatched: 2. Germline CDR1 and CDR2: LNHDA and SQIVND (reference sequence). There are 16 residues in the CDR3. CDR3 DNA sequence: TGTGCCAGTAGTATAGATGGGACTAGCGGGAGTTACGAGCAGTACTTC. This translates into CASSIDGTSGSYEQYF.

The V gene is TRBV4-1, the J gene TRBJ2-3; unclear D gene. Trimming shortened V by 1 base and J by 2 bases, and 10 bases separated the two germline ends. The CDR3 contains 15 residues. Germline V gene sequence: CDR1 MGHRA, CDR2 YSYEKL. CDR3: CASSQGETNTDTQYF. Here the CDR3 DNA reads TGCGCCAGCAGCCAAGGAGAGACAAACACAGATACGCAGTATTTT.

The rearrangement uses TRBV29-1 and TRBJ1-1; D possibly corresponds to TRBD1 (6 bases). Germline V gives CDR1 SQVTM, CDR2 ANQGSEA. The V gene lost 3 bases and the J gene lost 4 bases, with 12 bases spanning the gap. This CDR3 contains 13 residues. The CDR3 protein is CSVERGAGTEAFF. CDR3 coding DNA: TGCAGCGTTGAGCGGGGGGCGGGCACTGAAGCTTTCTTT.

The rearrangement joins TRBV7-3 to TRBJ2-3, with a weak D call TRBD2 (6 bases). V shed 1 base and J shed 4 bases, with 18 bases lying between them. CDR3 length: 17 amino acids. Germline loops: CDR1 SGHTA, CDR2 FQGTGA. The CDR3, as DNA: TGTGCCAGCAGCTTAATGGCGCTAGGCGGCGGGGCAGATACGCAGTATTTT. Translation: CASSLMALGGGADTQYF.

CDR3 sequence reads: CSASLGAQYF. As DNA, the CDR3 is TGCAGTGCTAGTCTGGGAGCGCAGTATTTT. The chain is built from TRBV20-1 and TRBJ2-3, with D maybe TRBD2 (5 bases). Trimming left V 3 bases short and J 10 bases short, with 8 bases between. This CDR3 is 10 amino acids long. The germline CDR1 and CDR2 sequences are DFQATT and SNEGSKA (reference sequence).

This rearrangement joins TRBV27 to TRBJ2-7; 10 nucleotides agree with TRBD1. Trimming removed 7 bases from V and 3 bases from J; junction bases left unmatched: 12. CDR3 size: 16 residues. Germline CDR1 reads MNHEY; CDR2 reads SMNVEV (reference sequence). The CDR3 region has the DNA TGTGCCAGCACCCACCTGACAGGGGGCCGCCACTACGAGCAGTACTTC. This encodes CASTHLTGGRHYEQYF.

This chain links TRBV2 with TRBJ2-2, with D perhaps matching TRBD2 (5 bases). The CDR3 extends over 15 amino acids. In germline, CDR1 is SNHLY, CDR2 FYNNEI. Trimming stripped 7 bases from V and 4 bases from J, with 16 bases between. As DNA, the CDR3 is TGTGCCAGCAACGGTCGTATTGAGGGCACCGGGGAGCTGTTTTTT. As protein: CASNGRIEGTGELFF.

The CDR3 region is CASSVQYNEQFF. In DNA form, the CDR3 reads TGCGCCAGCAGCGTTCAGTACAATGAGCAGTTCTTC. The rearrangement uses TRBV5-1 and TRBJ2-1; D unresolved. The V end was cut by 4 bases, the J end by 4 bases, with 6 bases between. Germline loops: CDR1 SGHRS, CDR2 YFSETQ. The CDR3 totals 12 residues. Full variable domain (outside the CDR3, taken from reference TRBV5-1 and TRBJ2-1): KAGVTQTPRYLIKTRGQQVTLSCSPISGHRSVSWYQQTPGQGLQFLFEYFSETQRNKGNFPGRFSGRQFSNSRSEMNVSTLELGDSALYLCASSVQYNEQFFGPGTRLTVL.

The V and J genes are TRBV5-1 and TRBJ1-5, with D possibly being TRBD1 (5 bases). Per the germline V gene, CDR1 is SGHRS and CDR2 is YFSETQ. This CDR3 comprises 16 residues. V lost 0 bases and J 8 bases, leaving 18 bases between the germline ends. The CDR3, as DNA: TGCGCCAGCAGCTTGGACCGGGACCGGGGGGTCGAGCCCCAGCATTTT. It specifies CASSLDRDRGVEPQHF.

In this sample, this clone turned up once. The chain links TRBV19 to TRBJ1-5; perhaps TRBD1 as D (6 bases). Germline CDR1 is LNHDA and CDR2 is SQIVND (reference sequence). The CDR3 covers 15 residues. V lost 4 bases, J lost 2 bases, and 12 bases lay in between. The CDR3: CASSKTGQGNQPQHF. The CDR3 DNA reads TGTGCCAGTAGTAAGACAGGTCAGGGCAATCAGCCCCAGCATTTT.

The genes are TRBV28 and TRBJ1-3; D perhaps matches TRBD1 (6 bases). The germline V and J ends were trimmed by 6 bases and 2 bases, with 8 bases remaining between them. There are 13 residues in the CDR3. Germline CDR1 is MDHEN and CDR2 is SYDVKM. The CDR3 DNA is TGTGCCAGCAGCAGACAGGCTGGAAACACCATATATTTT. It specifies CASSRQAGNTIYF. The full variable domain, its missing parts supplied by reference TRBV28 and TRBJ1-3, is DVKVTQSSRYLVKRTGEKVFLECVQDMDHENMFWYRQDPGLGLRLIYFSYDVKMKEKGDIPEGYSVSREKKERFSLILESASTNQTSMYLCASSRQAGNTIYFGEGSWLTVV.

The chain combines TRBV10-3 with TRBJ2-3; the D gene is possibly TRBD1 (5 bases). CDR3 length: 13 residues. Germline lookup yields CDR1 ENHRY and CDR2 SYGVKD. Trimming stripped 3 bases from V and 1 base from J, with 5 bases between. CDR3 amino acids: CAISDRGTDTQYF. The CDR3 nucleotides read TGTGCCATCAGTGACAGGGGCACAGATACGCAGTATTTT.

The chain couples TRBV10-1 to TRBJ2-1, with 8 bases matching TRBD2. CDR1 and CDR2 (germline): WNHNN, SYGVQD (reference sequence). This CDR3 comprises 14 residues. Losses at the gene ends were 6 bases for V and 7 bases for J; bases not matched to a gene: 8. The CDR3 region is CASRPGLESNEQFF. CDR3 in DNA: TGCGCCAGCAGACCGGGACTAGAGAGTAATGAGCAGTTCTTC.

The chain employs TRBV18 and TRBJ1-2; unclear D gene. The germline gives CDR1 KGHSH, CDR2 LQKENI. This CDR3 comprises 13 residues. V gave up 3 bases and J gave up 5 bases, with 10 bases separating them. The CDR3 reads CASSPNTRYGYTF. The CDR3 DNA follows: TGTGCCAGCTCACCTAACACACGATATGGCTACACCTTC.

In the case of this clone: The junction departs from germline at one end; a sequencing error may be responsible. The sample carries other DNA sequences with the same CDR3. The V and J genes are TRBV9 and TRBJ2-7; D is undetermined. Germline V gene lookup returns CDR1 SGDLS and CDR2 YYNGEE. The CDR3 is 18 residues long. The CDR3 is CASSVPNTHRISLYEQYF. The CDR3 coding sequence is TGCGCCAGCAGCGTACCCAACACACACAGAATTTCCCTTTACGAGCAGTACTTC.

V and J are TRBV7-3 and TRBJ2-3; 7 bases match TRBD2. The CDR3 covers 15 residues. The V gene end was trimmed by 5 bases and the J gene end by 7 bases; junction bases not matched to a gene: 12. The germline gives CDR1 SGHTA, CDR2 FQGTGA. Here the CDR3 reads CASSPSGGRGNTQYF. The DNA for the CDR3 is TGTGCCAGCAGCCCCTCCGGCGGGAGAGGAAATACGCAGTATTTT.

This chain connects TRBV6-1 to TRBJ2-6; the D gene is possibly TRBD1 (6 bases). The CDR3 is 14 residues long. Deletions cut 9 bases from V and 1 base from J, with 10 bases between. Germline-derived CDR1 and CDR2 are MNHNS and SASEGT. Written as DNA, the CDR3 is TGTGCCAGTTCAGGGGATTCTGGGGCCAACGTCCTGACTTTC. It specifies CASSGDSGANVLTF.

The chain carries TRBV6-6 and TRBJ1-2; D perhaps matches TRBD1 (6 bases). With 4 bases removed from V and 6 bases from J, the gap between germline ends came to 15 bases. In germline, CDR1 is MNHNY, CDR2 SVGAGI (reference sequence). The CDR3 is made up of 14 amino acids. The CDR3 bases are TGTGCCAGCAGTTCTCAGTACAGGGATGATGGCTACACCTTC. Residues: CASSSQYRDDGYTF.

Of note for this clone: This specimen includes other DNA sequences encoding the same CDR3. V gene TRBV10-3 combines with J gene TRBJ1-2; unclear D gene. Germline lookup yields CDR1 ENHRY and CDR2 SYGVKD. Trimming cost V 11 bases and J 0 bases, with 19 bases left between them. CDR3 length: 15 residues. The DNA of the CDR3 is TGTGCCGGGCGGGAGGTGGACCTCCCTAACTATGGCTACACCTTC. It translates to CAGREVDLPNYGYTF.

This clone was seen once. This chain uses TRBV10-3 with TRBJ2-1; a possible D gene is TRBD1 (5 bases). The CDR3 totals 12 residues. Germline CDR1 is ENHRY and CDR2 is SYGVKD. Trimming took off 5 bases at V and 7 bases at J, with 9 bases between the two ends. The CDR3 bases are TGTGCCATCAGTCAGACAGCTAATGAGCAGTTCTTC. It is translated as CAISQTANEQFF.

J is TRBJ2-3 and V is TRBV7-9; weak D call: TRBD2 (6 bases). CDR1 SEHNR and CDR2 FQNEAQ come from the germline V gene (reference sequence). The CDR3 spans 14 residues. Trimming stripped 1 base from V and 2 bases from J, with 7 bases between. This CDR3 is CASSLGTITDTQYF. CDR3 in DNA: TGTGCCAGCAGCTTAGGGACTATCACAGATACGCAGTATTTT.

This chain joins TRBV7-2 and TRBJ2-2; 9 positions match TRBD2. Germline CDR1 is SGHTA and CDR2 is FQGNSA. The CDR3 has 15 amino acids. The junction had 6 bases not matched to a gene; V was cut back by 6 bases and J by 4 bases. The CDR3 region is CASRTLAGGTGELFF. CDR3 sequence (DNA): TGTGCCAGCAGGACACTAGCGGGCGGCACCGGGGAGCTGTTTTTT.

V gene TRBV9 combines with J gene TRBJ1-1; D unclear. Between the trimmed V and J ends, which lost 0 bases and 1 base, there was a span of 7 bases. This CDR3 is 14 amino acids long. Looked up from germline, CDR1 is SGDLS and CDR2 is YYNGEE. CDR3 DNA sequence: TGTGCCAGCAGCGTAGCTTACAGGAACACTGAAGCTTTCTTT. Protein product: CASSVAYRNTEAFF.

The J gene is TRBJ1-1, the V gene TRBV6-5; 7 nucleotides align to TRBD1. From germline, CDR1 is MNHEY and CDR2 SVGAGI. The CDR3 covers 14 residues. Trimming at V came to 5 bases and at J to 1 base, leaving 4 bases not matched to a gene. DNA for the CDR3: TGTGCCAGCAGTGAGAGGACAGGGAACACTGAAGCTTTCTTT. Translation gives CASSERTGNTEAFF.